The present T cell receptor beta chain was sequenced within a study of spatial heterogeneity in lung cancer. Sample time point: sample taken at primary tumor resection. Sequencing of whole RNA from tumor, nontumor lung or frozen PBMC involved no sorting. Per germline, CDR1 DFQATT and CDR2 SNEGSKA (reference sequence). There are 15 residues in the CDR3. V lost 0 bases, J lost 14 bases, and 14 bases stayed unmatched. This clonotype showed up many times. TCRdb processed the 5' RACE reads anew with MiXCR; each CDR3 protein has one entry. Of 20,000 to 25,000 distinct CDR3 sequences detected, 6.9% appear once; the ten largest clones hold roughly an eighth.

This clonotype originated in a male donor with early-stage non-small cell lung cancer. Sequencing was performed on PBMCs, taken at surgery. V gene TRBV20-1 combines with J gene TRBJ1-4, with TRBD1 matching over 8 bases. The CDR3 reads CSARDYGAGGRLLFF. The CDR3 DNA follows: TGCAGTGCTAGAGATTACGGGGCAGGGGGCCGGCTCCTGTTTTTT.